The clone carrying this T cell receptor beta chain has a single count. V dropped 5 bases and J dropped 8; count of bases not matched to a gene: 8. This CDR3 has 15 residues. The germline V gene encodes CDR1 SGHTA and CDR2 FQGNSA. TCRdb's table, derived via immunoSEQ multiplex PCR, lists solely in-frame clones and lacks some. The top ten clones hold about 12% of a sample with about 55,000 clones, roughly 86% of them seen once. It was autoimmune disease history or systemic immunosuppression that excluded patients. The sample originates from a study of OX40 agonist ivuxolimab in advanced cancers. V usage is TRBV7-2 and J usage is TRBJ1-6, with 8 bases that match TRBD1. This sample comprised CD4+ or CD8+ T cells sorted from blood, obtained in a trial of the OX40 agonist ivuxolimab. This clonotype was obtained from an adult with an advanced solid tumor such as melanoma, head and neck, liver or kidney cancer. CDR3 DNA: TGTGCCAGCAGCCCCGGGACAGGCAGAGATTCACCCCTCCACTTT. Its protein product is CASSPGTGRDSPLHF.